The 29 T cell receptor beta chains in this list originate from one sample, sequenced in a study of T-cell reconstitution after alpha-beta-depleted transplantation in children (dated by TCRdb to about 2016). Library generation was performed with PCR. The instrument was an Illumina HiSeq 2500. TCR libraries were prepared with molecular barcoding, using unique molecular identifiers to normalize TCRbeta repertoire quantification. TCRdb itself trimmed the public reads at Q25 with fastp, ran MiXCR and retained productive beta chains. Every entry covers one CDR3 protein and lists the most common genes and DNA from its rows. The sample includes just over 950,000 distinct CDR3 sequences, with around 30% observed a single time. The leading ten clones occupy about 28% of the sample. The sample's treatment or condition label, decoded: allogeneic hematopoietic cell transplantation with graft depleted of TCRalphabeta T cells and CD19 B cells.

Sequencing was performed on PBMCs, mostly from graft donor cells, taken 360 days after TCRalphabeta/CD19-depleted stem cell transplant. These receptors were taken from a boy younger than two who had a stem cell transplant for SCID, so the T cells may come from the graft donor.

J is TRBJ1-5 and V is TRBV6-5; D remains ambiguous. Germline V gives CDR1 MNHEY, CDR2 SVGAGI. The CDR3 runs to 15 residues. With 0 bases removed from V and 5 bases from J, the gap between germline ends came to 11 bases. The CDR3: CASSYSIQDHQPQHF. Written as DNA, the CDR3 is TGTGCCAGCAGTTACTCGATCCAGGATCATCAGCCCCAGCATTTT.

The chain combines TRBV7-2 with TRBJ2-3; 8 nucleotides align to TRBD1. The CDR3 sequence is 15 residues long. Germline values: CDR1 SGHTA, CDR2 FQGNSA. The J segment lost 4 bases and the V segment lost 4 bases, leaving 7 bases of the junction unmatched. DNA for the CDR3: TGTGCCAGCAGCTCCCGGACAGGGACGGCAGATACGCAGTATTTT. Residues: CASSSRTGTADTQYF.

The CDR3 here is CASSLVVGTHNNEQFF. The CDR3 DNA reads TGCGCCAGCAGCTTGGTGGTCGGGACCCATAACAATGAGCAGTTCTTC. The V gene is TRBV5-1, the J gene TRBJ2-1, with D perhaps TRBD1 or TRBD2 (5 bases each). Germline assignment: CDR1 SGHRS and CDR2 YFSETQ. Trimming cost V 0 bases and J 5 bases, with 15 bases left between them. This CDR3 spans 16 amino acids.

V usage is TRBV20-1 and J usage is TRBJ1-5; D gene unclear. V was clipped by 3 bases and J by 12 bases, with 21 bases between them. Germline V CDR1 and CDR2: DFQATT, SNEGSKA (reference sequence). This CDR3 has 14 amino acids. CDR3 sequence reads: CSASMGTRERLQHF. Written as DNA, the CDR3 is TGCAGTGCTAGCATGGGTACAAGGGAGAGACTCCAGCATTTT.

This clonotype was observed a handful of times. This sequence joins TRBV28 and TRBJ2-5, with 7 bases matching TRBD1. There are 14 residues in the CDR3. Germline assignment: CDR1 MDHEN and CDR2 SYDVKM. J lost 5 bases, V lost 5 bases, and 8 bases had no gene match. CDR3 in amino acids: CASSRRQGPETQYF. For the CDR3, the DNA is TGTGCCAGCAGTCGCCGACAGGGTCCCGAGACCCAGTACTTC.

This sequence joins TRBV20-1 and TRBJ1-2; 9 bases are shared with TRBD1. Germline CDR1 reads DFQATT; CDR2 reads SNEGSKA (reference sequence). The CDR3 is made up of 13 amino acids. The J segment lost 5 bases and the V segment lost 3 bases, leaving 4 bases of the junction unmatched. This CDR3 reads CSASHGQGYGYTF. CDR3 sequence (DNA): TGCAGTGCTAGTCACGGACAGGGGTATGGCTACACCTTC.

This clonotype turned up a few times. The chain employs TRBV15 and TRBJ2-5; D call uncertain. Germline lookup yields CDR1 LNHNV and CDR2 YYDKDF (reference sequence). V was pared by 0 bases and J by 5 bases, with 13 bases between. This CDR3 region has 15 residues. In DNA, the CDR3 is TGTGCCACCAGCAGAGATTTGAGAGGTGGGGAGACCCAGTACTTC. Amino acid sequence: CATSRDLRGGETQYF. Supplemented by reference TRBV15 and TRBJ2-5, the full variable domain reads DAMVIQNPRYQVTQFGKPVTLSCSQTLNHNVMYWYQQKSSQAPKLLFHYYDKDFNNEADTPDNFQSRRPNTSFCFLDIRSPGLGDTAMYLCATSRDLRGGETQYFGPGTRLLVL.

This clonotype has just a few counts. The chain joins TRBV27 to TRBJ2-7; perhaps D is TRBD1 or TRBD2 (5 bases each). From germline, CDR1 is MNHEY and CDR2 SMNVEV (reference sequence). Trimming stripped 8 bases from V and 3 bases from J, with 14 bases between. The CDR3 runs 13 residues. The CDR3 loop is CASSIARGYEQYF. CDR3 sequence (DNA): TGTGCCAGCTCTATCGCGAGGGGCTACGAGCAGTACTTC.

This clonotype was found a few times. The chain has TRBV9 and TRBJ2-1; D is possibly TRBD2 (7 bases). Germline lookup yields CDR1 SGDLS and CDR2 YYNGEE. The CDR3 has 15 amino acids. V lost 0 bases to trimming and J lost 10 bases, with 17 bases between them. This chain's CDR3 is CASSVAGGAYQEQFF. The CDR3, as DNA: TGTGCCAGCAGCGTAGCGGGGGGCGCGTATCAGGAGCAGTTCTTC.

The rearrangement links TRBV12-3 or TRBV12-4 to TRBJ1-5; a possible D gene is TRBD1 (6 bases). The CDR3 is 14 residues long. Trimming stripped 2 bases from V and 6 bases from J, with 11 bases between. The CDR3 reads CASSLRGPGQPQHF. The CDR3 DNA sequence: TGTGCCAGCAGTTTACGGGGGCCGGGTCAGCCCCAGCATTTT.

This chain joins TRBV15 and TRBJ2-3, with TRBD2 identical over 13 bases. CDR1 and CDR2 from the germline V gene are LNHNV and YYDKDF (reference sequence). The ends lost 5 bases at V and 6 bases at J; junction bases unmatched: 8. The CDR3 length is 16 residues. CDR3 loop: CATSGRLAGGIDTQYF. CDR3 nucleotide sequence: TGTGCCACCAGCGGACGACTAGCGGGGGGCATCGATACGCAGTATTTT.

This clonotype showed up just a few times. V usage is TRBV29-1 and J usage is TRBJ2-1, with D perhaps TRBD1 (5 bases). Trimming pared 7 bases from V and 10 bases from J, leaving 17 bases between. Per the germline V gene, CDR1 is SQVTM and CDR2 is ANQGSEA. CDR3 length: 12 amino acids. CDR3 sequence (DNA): TGCAGCGCCAGCCCGTCAGGGATAGAGCAGTTCTTC. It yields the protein CSASPSGIEQFF.

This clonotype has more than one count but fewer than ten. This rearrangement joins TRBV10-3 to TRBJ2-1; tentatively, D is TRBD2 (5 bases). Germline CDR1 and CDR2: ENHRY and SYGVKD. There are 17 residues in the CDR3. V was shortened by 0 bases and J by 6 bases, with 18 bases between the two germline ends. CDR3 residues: CAISESKSAVGRNEQFF. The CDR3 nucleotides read TGTGCCATCAGTGAGTCGAAGTCAGCGGTGGGTCGCAATGAGCAGTTCTTC.

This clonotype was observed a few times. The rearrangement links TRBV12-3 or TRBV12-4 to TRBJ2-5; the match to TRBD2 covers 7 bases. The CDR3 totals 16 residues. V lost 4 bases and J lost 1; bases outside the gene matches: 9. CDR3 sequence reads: CASSWGRGGGQETQYF. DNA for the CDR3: TGTGCCAGCAGTTGGGGACGAGGCGGGGGCCAAGAGACCCAGTACTTC.

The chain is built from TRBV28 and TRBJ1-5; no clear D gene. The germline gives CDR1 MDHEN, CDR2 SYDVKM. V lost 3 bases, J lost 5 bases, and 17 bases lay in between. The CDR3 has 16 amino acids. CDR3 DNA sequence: TGTGCCAGCAGTTTGGAGACACTGCCAACTGATCAGCCCCAGCATTTT. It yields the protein CASSLETLPTDQPQHF.

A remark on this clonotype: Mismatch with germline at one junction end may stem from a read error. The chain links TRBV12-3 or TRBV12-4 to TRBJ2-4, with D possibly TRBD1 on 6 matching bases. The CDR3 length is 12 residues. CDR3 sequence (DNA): TGTGCCAGCAGTTTTGGCGGTGGACAGTTGGACTTC. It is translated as CASSFGGGQLDF.

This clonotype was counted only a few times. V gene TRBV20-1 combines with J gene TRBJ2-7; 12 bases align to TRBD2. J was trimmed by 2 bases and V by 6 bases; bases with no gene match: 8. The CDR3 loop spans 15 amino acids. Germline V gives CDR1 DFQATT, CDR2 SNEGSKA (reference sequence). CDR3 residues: CSAEQGLAGTYEQYF. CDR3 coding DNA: TGCAGTGCAGAACAGGGACTAGCGGGTACCTACGAGCAGTACTTC.

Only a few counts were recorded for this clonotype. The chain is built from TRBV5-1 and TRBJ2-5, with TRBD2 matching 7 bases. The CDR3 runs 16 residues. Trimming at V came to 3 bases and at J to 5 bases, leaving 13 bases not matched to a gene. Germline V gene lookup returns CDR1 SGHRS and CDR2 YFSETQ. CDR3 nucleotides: TGCGCCAGCAGCTGGAGCGGGACCACCTCTACGGAGACCCAGTACTTC. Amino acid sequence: CASSWSGTTSTETQYF.

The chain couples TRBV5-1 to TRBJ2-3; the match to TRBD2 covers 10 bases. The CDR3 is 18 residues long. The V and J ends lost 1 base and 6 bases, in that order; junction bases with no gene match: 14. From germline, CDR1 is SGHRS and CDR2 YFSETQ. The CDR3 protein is CASSLMGTSGIRGDTQYF. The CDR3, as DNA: TGCGCCAGCAGCTTGATGGGAACTAGCGGGATAAGGGGCGATACGCAGTATTTT.

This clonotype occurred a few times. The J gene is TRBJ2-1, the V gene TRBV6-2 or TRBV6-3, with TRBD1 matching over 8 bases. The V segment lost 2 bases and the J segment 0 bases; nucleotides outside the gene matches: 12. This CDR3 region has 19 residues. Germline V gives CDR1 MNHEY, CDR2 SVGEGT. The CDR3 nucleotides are TGTGCCAGCAGTTACAGTCCCGGGACAGGCCCGAGCTCCTACAATGAGCAGTTCTTC. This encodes CASSYSPGTGPSSYNEQFF.

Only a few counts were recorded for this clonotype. CDR3 DNA sequence: TGTGCCAGCAGCCAAGGACAGGTCCCCGCCTACGAGCAGTACTTC. Translating gives CASSQGQVPAYEQYF. The rearrangement links TRBV12-3 or TRBV12-4 to TRBJ2-7, with 7 bases identical to TRBD1. V gave up 6 bases and J gave up 2 bases; unmatched junction bases: 10. This CDR3 comprises 15 residues.

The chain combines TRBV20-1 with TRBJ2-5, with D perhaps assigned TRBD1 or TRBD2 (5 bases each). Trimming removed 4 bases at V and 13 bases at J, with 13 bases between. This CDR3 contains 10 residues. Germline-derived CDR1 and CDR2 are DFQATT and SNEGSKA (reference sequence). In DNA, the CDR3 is TGCAGTGCTATGGGACGCTTCGGGTACTTC. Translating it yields CSAMGRFGYF.

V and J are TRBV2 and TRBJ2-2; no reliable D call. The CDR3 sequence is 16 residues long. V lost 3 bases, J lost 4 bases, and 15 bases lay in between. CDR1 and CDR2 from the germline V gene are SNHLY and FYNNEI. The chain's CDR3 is CASSDNQATVTGELFF. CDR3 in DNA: TGTGCCAGCAGTGATAATCAGGCGACGGTCACCGGGGAGCTGTTTTTT.

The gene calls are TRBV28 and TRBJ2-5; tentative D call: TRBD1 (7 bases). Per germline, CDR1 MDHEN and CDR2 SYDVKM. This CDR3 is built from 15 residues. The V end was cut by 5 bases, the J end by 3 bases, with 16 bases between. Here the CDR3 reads CASSPRVRGEETQYF. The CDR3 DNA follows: TGTGCCAGCAGTCCGAGGGTCAGGGGGGAAGAGACCCAGTACTTC.

The CDR3 region has the DNA TGTGCCACCAGCAGAGATCCAGGGTCGGGGCATGGCTACACCTTC. It is translated as CATSRDPGSGHGYTF. V and J are TRBV15 and TRBJ1-2, with D perhaps matching TRBD1 (5 bases). The V gene lost 0 bases and the J gene lost 6 bases, with 14 bases spanning the gap. The germline gives CDR1 LNHNV, CDR2 YYDKDF (reference sequence). CDR3 size: 15 residues.

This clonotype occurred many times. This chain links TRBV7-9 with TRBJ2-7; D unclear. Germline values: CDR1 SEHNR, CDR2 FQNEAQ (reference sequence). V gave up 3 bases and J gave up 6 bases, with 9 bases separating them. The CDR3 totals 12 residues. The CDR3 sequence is CASSLGRVEQYF. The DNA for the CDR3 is TGTGCCAGCAGCTTGGGTAGGGTCGAGCAGTACTTC.

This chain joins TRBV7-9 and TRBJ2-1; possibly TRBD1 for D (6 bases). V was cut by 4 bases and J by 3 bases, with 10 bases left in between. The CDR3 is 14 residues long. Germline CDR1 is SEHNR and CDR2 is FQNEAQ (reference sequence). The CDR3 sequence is CASSSDRFYNEQFF. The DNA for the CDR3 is TGTGCCAGCAGCTCGGACAGATTCTACAATGAGCAGTTCTTC.

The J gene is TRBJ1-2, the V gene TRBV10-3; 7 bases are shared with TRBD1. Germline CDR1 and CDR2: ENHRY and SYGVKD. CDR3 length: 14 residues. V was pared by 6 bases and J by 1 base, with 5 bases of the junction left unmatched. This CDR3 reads CAISWGDSNYGYTF. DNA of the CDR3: TGTGCCATCAGCTGGGGGGACAGTAACTATGGCTACACCTTC.

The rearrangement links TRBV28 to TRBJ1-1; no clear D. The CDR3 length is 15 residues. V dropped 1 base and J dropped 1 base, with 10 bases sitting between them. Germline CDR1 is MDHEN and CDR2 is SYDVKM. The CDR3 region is CASSLLGIGNTEAFF. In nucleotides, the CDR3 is TGTGCCAGCAGTTTATTGGGGATTGGGAACACTGAAGCTTTCTTT.